Listed here are 3 T cell receptor beta chains from one sample, sequenced in a study of shared clonotypes between healthy human individuals. The table came from immunoSEQ multiplex PCR; TCRdb's copy has only in-frame clones and leaves some out. Among about 2.1 million clones listed, 85% to 95% were seen once. Terminally differentiated effector memory CD45RA+ cells were excluded by CCR7 positive selection of CD45RO-negative cells. Sequenced: naive CD8+ T cells from PBMCs. The receptors were gathered from a man aged 18 to 29 in good health. Some clones in this sample may be carry-over from other donors' samples.

In its sample, this clone was seen once. The V and J genes are TRBV5-1 and TRBJ2-2, with 10 bases lining up with TRBD2. The trim removed 0 bases at V and 1 base at J, leaving 6 bases unmatched. This CDR3 comprises 18 residues. The germline V gene encodes CDR1 SGHRS and CDR2 YFSETQ. CDR3: CASSLGLAGVWNTGELFF. CDR3 coding DNA: TGCGCCAGCAGCTTGGGTCTAGCGGGAGTTTGGAACACCGGGGAGCTGTTTTTT.

The gene calls are TRBV7-9 and TRBJ1-5; D might be TRBD1 (6 bases). There are 12 residues in the CDR3. Germline V gene data show CDR1 as SEHNR and CDR2 as FQNEAQ (reference sequence). V was trimmed by 3 bases and J by 7 bases, leaving 7 bases between them. This CDR3 is CASSFQGQPQHF. CDR3 coding DNA: TGTGCCAGCAGCTTTCAGGGGCAGCCCCAGCATTTT.

The gene calls are TRBV7-8 and TRBJ2-7, with D maybe TRBD1 (7 bases). Between the trimmed V and J ends, which lost 5 bases and 2 bases, there was a span of 19 bases. This CDR3 has 16 amino acids. Germline lookup yields CDR1 SGHVS and CDR2 FQNEAQ. CDR3 residues: CASSPNWRDRTYEQYF. In DNA, the CDR3 is TGTGCCAGCAGCCCAAACTGGCGGGACAGAACCTACGAGCAGTACTTC.